This T cell receptor (beta chain) originates from a study of T cells in Graves' hyperthyroidism and ophthalmopathy (dated by TCRdb to about 2019). Background on the whole study: Peripheral blood was sampled at the time of initial diagnosis, prior to any treatment. TCR V-J signatures able to tell the groups apart were searched for in a discovery cohort of 90 to 100 patients, of whom fewer than 45 had Graves' ophthalmopathy and around 56 had stable Graves' hyperthyroidism. An independent validation cohort of around 19 hyperthyroidism patients and about 15 patients who later progressed to ophthalmopathy tested prospective prediction of ophthalmopathy. The study also compared thyroid tissue and blood T-cell repertoires from roughly 6 Graves' hyperthyroidism patients. TCR Vbeta CDR3 sequencing of 130 to 150 peripheral blood samples (43 ophthalmopathy, 75 hyperthyroidism and roughly 17 progressor patients) is reported in the paper. The roughly 90 discovery patients were divided at random into training and test sets in a 7:3 ratio. Once sampling was done, hyperthyroidism patients were given methimazole at a starting dose of 30 mg daily, whereas ophthalmopathy patients were given high-dose intravenous methylprednisolone. The research as a whole found: A 13 V-J signature model separated ophthalmopathy from stable hyperthyroidism, with around 91% sensitivity and just under 84% specificity in cross-validation and 80%/75% in testing. Most expanded thyroid clonotypes (frequency above 0.001) were also found in blood, which suggests that blood repertoires may mirror thyroid immune responses. In validation, progression to ophthalmopathy was predicted by the model with roughly 71% sensitivity and nearly 75% specificity, a median of approximately 6.5 months before onset. Sample size was not statistically predetermined, and investigators were not blinded to group allocation.

Amplification of TCR beta CDR3 regions was carried out from RNA transcripts. For the first round of RT-PCR on the TCR CDR3, the HTBI primer set was used together with the Qiagen OneStep RT-PCR kit. The libraries were constructed in a second round of multiplex PCR and then size-selected and purified. The libraries were sequenced on an Illumina HiSeq2000 using paired-end 100 bp reads. Per the source publication's procedure: SOAPnuke was used to process the raw data, with reads discarded if the reads contained adapters or uncalled bases, had a mean Phred below 15, or lacked an exact constant-primer or identifier match. COPE v1.2.5 was used to merge high-quality paired reads, and clonotypes were defined as unique nucleotide sequences. Clonotypes were aligned to IMGT TRBV, TRBD and TRBJ reference segments using MiTCR v1.1. The analysis included only V-J combinations with a frequency above 0.0001, which together covered 99% to 99.2% of the repertoires. The TCS score was defined as the ratio of F50 (clonal expansion) to E x V (chaos), calculated using BLOSUM62-based TCRdist between CDR3 peptides within each V-J. Welch's t-statistics and random forest reduced 450 to 600 V-J features to about 13, which were used in a naive Bayes classifier (R e1071). In TCRdb, the public reads were trimmed at Q25 with fastp and aligned with MiXCR, with productive beta chains retained. Every entry covers one CDR3 protein and lists the most common genes and DNA from its rows. These V and J calls derive from TCRdb rather than the authors' analysis. The sample table holds some 600,000 distinct CDR3 sequences, of which over 11% were seen once. The leading ten clones occupy under 7% of the sample.

The germline V gene (reference sequence) specifies LGHDT as CDR1 and YNNKEL as CDR2. The CDR3, cysteine through phenylalanine, is 18 amino acids long. Only the CDR3 region is kept as DNA, spanning 54 bases read in frame from base 1. V is cut by 4 bases and J by 5 bases, and the space between the germline ends is 25 bases. Hyperthyroidism patients were aged 18 to 65 years and newly diagnosed, with disease duration of less than 2 months. Patients with uncontrolled infections, other autoimmune diseases, pregnancy or lactation were excluded. Clinical symptoms, serum thyroxine and TRAb, thyroid ultrasound, and orbital computed tomography formed the basis for the diagnoses. For progressor patients, blood was drawn at the first diagnosis of hyperthyroidism, before any ophthalmopathy symptoms had appeared. Ficoll-Paque density gradient centrifugation was used to isolate PBMCs from about 10 ml of fresh peripheral blood. Progressor patients were initially diagnosed with Graves' hyperthyroidism and developed ophthalmopathy during follow-up. Total RNA was extracted using Trizol reagent, and RNA quality was assessed on an Agilent 2100 Bioanalyzer.

Concerning this clonotype: The specificity of this receptor is unknown. No quality values exist for individual bases; no much larger clone is one base distant.

The rearrangement combines TRBV3-1 with TRBJ2-3; the best D guess is TRBD2, with 7 bases matching. This clonotype was obtained from a woman aged 30 to 39 with Graves' hyperthyroidism that later progressed to Graves' ophthalmopathy. Sequences were obtained from blood. The CDR3 reads as follows: CASSLYIPAGAIGDTQYF. Read as DNA, the sequence is TGTGCCAGCAGCCTTTATATCCCGGCGGGGGCTATCGGAGATACGCAGTATTTT.